The clone carrying this TCR beta chain was observed a handful of times. Its antigen is as yet unknown. This sample was included in a study of identical twins. TCRdb recomputed calls from the 5' RACE reads with MiXCR, one row per CDR3 protein. The sample shows roughly 630,000 distinct CDR3 sequences, roughly 7.2% of them seen only once. CDR3 length equals 15 residues. Germline values: CDR1 SGHAT, CDR2 FQNNGV. V lost 5 bases and J 7 bases, leaving 18 bases between the germline ends. Findings and limits, study-wide: Sharing of beta out-of-frame sequences by twins showed a weaker excess. Fewer insertions were carried by abundant cord blood beta clonotypes, but none was seen in memory repertoires. Invariant T cells like MAIT and iNKT could partly confound the zero-insertion analyses.

This sample also appeared in a second study, on yellow fever vaccine responses in identical twins. That source adds: Reportedly, the response of twins' T cells to the vaccine seemed partly convergent, partly personalized.

The chain employs TRBV11-2 and TRBJ2-1, with D perhaps matching TRBD2 (6 bases). The sequence was collected from a young woman in good health. Sequencing was done on a sample of PBMCs. DNA of the CDR3: TGTGCCAGCAGCGAAGCCGGGGGTCTAGGTAATGAGCAGTTCTTC. Protein: CASSEAGGLGNEQFF.